This T cell receptor beta chain was recorded in a study of T cell responses to AZD1222 COVID-19 vaccine. Study-level points and caveats: After two AZD1222 doses, spike-specific TCR breadth and depth rose versus day 0. Spike-wide coverage was observed for vaccine-associated CD4 TCRs, with dominant responses at 160-218 and 743-854. The peak T cell response came first, and repertoires were sampled only after it. At baseline, seropositivity was found in only a handful of AZD1222 recipients.

V lost 0 bases and J lost 6; bases outside the gene matches: 6. In germline, CDR1 is SGHRS, CDR2 YFSETQ. CDR3 length equals 16 residues. Concerning this clone itself: The antigen is unknown.

Measured with immunoSEQ multiplex PCR; TCRdb has only the in-frame clones, and not every one. This table holds approximately 200,000 clones, roughly 92% found once. The TCR originated in an adult who received the AZD1222 COVID-19 vaccine. The chain carries TRBV5-1 and TRBJ2-2; 9 nucleotides agree with TRBD1. The sequenced sample was peripheral blood, obtained 28 days after the second AZD1222 dose. CDR3 residues: CASSLDRGLSAGELFF. CDR3 nucleotides: TGCGCCAGCAGCTTGGACAGGGGGCTTTCGGCCGGGGAGCTGTTTTTT.